Sequencing of this T cell receptor (beta chain) was carried out in a study of CD8 T cells in Susac syndrome. Study-level information: Of the sequenced Susac syndrome patients, six had active disease and roughly eight were in remission. Overall study findings and caveats: The number of individuals included in the study's TCR sequencing and HLA analysis was acknowledged as relatively small.

Random-hexamer reverse transcription was applied to about 0.5 to 1 ug RNA. TCRdb re-analysed the immunoSEQ multiplex PCR reads in MiXCR, keeping a single row per CDR3 protein. This sample has 65,000 to 95,000 distinct CDR3 sequences, with roughly 94% found just once. On this clonotype itself: As yet, its antigen is unknown.

Germline values: CDR1 LGHDT, CDR2 YNNKEL (reference sequence). Trimming removed 1 base at V and 0 bases at J, with 12 bases between. The CDR3 extends over 16 amino acids. The sequenced sample consisted of CD8+ T cells from PBMCs. The rearrangement uses TRBV3-1 and TRBJ2-5; D remains unclear. The clonotype was recovered from a human donor with Susac syndrome. CDR3 DNA: TGTGCCAGCAGCCAAGGCCAGTCAGCGTACCAAGAGACCCAGTACTTC. Protein: CASSQGQSAYQETQYF.